The clone carrying this T cell receptor beta chain was seen ten or more times. The data belong to a study of T-cell reconstitution after alpha-beta-depleted transplantation in children. The TCRbeta library incorporated unique molecular identifiers. TCRdb redid the calling of the PCR reads with MiXCR, one entry per CDR3 protein. Of approximately 110,000 distinct CDR3 sequences in the sample, about 23% were seen once. V was clipped by 2 bases and J by 5 bases; unmatched bases: 5. The CDR3 extends over 16 amino acids. Per the germline V gene, CDR1 is SGHVS and CDR2 is FQNEAQ. The rearrangement joins TRBV7-8 to TRBJ1-5; 11 bases are a match to TRBD1. The clonotype comes from a male patient aged 2-15 years who had a stem cell transplant for chronic granulomatous disease, so the T cells may come from the graft donor. Sequenced material: PBMCs, mostly from graft donor cells, taken 180 days after TCRalphabeta/CD19-depleted stem cell transplant. CDR3: CASSLRSDRGHQPQHF. For the CDR3, the DNA is TGTGCCAGCAGCTTAAGGTCGGACAGGGGGCATCAGCCCCAGCATTTT.